The 6 T cell receptor beta chains given below trace back to one sample, sequenced in a study of CD8+ T cells in alopecia areata. Specified treatment: oral pan-JAK inhibitor, 5-10 mg twice daily. RNA extraction and reverse transcription yielded cDNA as sequencing template. The assay was immunoSEQ multiplex PCR, and TCRdb's table has in-frame clones only and misses some. Of nearly 95,000 clones listed, around 71% are singletons. The input for sequencing was CD8+ T cells sorted from blood, taken at approximately week 44, from a patient treated with tofacitinib. The receptors here all came from a human donor with alopecia areata.

The chain joins TRBV5-1 to TRBJ1-4, with TRBD1 matching over 9 bases. In germline, CDR1 is SGHRS, CDR2 YFSETQ. The CDR3 loop spans 14 amino acids. V gave up 4 bases and J gave up 13 bases; unmatched junction bases: 11. The chain's CDR3 is CASSPGQGSNILFF. The CDR3 region has the DNA TGCGCCAGCAGCCCCGGACAGGGGAGCAACATACTGTTTTTT.

The J gene is TRBJ2-5, the V gene TRBV27; a possible D gene is TRBD2 (6 bases). Trimming left V 5 bases short and J 5 bases short, with 18 bases between. CDR3 length: 15 amino acids. Germline CDR1 reads MNHEY; CDR2 reads SMNVEV (reference sequence). The CDR3 DNA reads TGTGCCAGCAGTATTACTTCCGGGGGTCGGGAGACCCAGTACTTC. Its translation: CASSITSGGRETQYF.

The rearrangement joins TRBV6-1 to TRBJ1-5; D gene unclear. Germline loops: CDR1 MNHNS, CDR2 SASEGT. Trimming removed 0 bases from V and 0 bases from J, with 9 bases in between. The CDR3 totals 16 residues. For the CDR3, the DNA is TGTGCCAGCAGTGAAGCAACAGAGGATAGCAATCAGCCCCAGCATTTT. It is translated as CASSEATEDSNQPQHF.

This clone was recorded only once. The rearrangement joins TRBV6-5 to TRBJ1-1; D possibly corresponds to TRBD1 (6 bases). The germline gives CDR1 MNHEY, CDR2 SVGAGI. Trimming took 6 bases from V and 5 from J, leaving 19 bases between them. This CDR3 is built from 15 residues. The CDR3 spells CASSVGYQGSTEAFF. DNA for the CDR3: TGTGCCAGCAGCGTCGGATATCAGGGGAGTACTGAAGCTTTCTTT.

This clone was seen a handful of times. The CDR3 here is CASGGRGHEQYF. In DNA form, the CDR3 reads TGTGCCAGCGGGGGGAGGGGCCACGAGCAGTACTTC. V and J are TRBV27 and TRBJ2-5, with TRBD2 matching 7 bases. The tail of the sequence fits TRBJ2-7 better, so the J call may be wrong. This CDR3 has 12 residues. Germline CDR1 is MNHEY and CDR2 is SMNVEV (reference sequence).

The rearrangement joins TRBV7-6 to TRBJ2-1, with 7 bases fitting TRBD1. Trimming removed 5 bases from V and 1 base from J; junction bases left unmatched: 11. The CDR3 length is 17 residues. CDR1 is SGHVS, CDR2 FNYEAQ, per germline. The CDR3 DNA follows: TGTGCCAGCAGCCCCTCAGGGACAGCACAATCCTACAATGAGCAGTTCTTC. Protein: CASSPSGTAQSYNEQFF.